This record concerns one T cell receptor beta chain sequence. Its antigen remains unidentified. This record comes from a study of CD8+ T cells in alopecia areata. Study-wide background: Treated patients swallowed 5 to 10 mg of oral tofacitinib twice daily. Study findings and constraints: Resident alphabeta T-cell populations of normal skin are likewise subject to sequencing in scalp samples. Possibly as an HLA-related effect, TCR sharing across patients appeared less clear than in mice.

It was cDNA, reverse transcribed from extracted RNA, that served as the sequencing template. The repertoire was sequenced with immunoSEQ multiplex PCR; TCRdb's copy has only in-frame clones and lacks some. The data show about 200,000 clones, under 40% seen once. Treatment indicated: oral pan-JAK inhibitor, 5-10 mg twice daily. Individuals with alopecia areata gave both lesional scalp punch biopsies and peripheral blood for collection. This CDR3 has 15 amino acids. V was pared by 1 base and J by 3 bases, with 13 bases between. Germline V gene data show CDR1 as MGHRA and CDR2 as YSYEKL. The rearrangement uses TRBV4-1 and TRBJ2-7, with D tentatively TRBD1 or TRBD2 (6 bases each). The receptor comes from a human donor with alopecia areata. Sequencing used CD4+ T cells sorted from blood, obtained at approximately week 30, from a patient treated with tofacitinib. The CDR3 sequence is CASSQGGATLYEQYF. The CDR3 DNA follows: TGCGCCAGCAGCCAAGGGGGGGCTACCCTCTACGAGCAGTACTTC.